The clone carrying this TCR beta chain was seen many times. Its antigen is as yet unknown. The data stem from a study of tumor-infiltrating lymphocytes in primary liver carcinoma. Overall study context: Patients underwent resection of primary liver carcinoma. Regardless of tissue type, samples showed similar yields of roughly 3.5 to 7.5 million productive TCRbeta reads. Study observations and caveats: CD4+ and CD8+ repertoires could not be compared in these unsorted bulk samples. Blood fell significantly below tumors in its top-250-clone fraction (p = 0.039).

For blood RNA, unsorted whole blood served as the source, and germline DNA was extracted too. Total RNA (roughly 0.45 ug) served as template for TCR beta cDNA synthesis primed by a constant-region primer. Slightly modified ARM-PCR served as the procedure for the TCR beta libraries. These libraries came from three rounds of nested multiplex PCR. TRBV1-TRBV30 forward and Cbeta reverse primers drove the first two roughly 10-cycle rounds. TCRdb re-called the multiplex PCR reads through MiXCR, storing one row per CDR3 protein. The table lists 330,000 or so distinct CDR3 sequences, 65% of them singletons, with roughly 6% in the top ten. Looked up from germline, CDR1 is LGHNA and CDR2 is YSLEER. The junction had 3 bases not matched to a gene; V was cut back by 4 bases and J by 4 bases. CDR3 length: 14 residues.

Input material: peripheral blood. This clonotype originated in a man in his forties or fifties with primary liver carcinoma and hepatitis B virus infection. The chain recombines TRBV4-3 with TRBJ1-4, with 7 positions matching TRBD1. The CDR3 DNA reads as TGCGCCAGCAGCCGACAGGGCGGTAATGAAAAACTGTTTTTT. Amino acid sequence: CASSRQGGNEKLFF.